These 2 T cell receptor beta chains share one sample of origin, sequenced in a study of blood T cell repertoires in COVID-19. Libraries were prepared by immunoSEQ multiplex PCR; TCRdb keeps only in-frame clonotypes and omits some of them. The data show about 170,000 clones, more than 80% seen once. Sequenced material: PBMCs or T cells enriched from blood (not recorded which). The origin of the receptors is a man aged 45 to 65 who had recovered from COVID-19.

The gene calls are TRBV4-3 and TRBJ2-4, with 10 bases matching TRBD2. In germline, CDR1 is LGHNA, CDR2 YSLEER. V shed 0 bases, J shed 2 bases, and the junction held 13 bases outside the gene matches. There are 20 residues in the CDR3. The CDR3 nucleotides read TGCGCCAGCAGCCAAGATCCCCCCAGCGGGGGGGCCGCGACCAAAAACATTCAGTACTTC. This translates into CASSQDPPSGGAATKNIQYF.

V and J are TRBV3-1 (or the pseudogene TRBV3-2) and TRBJ1-1; D unresolved. The germline V and J ends were trimmed by 4 bases and 2 bases, with 14 bases remaining between them. This CDR3 contains 15 residues. Germline-derived CDR1 and CDR2 are LGHDT and YNNKEL (reference sequence). The chain's CDR3 is CASSPAGRFNTEAFF. CDR3 coding DNA: TGTGCCAGCAGCCCCGCGGGGAGGTTTAACACTGAAGCTTTCTTT.